These 32 T cell receptor beta chains were sequenced from one sample in a study of tumor-infiltrating lymphocytes in primary liver carcinoma. Researchers generated TCR beta cDNA from about 0.5 ug of total RNA, relying on a constant-region primer. Three nested multiplex PCR rounds, a slightly modified ARM-PCR method, built the TCR beta libraries. Forward primers for TRBV1-TRBV30 and a C-beta reverse primer served the first two PCR rounds, at about 9 cycles each. TCRdb itself ran the multiplex PCR reads through MiXCR, one entry per CDR3 protein. The data show approximately 99,000 distinct CDR3 sequences, more than 65% seen once. Without any cell sorting, roughly 20-33 mg of bulk tissue yielded co-extracted RNA and DNA. The sample taken for sequencing was liver tumor tissue from sampling region 5. Subset noted: tumor region T5, tumor centre. Source of these receptors: a woman aged 55-70 years with primary liver carcinoma and hepatitis B virus infection.

A word on this clonotype: One junction end disagrees with the germline gene, perhaps due to a read error. This chain connects TRBV11-3 to TRBJ2-1; 8 bases line up with TRBD1. Germline CDR1 SGHNT, CDR2 YENEEA. This CDR3 contains 18 residues. The CDR3 spells CTSSLDVYEDRGYNEQFF. CDR3 DNA: TGTACCAGCAGTTTAGATGTGTACGAAGACAGGGGATACAATGAGCAGTTCTTC.

For this clonotype: Germline and junction disagree at one end, which may indicate a read error. The chain combines TRBV29-1 with TRBJ2-7, with D unclear. CDR3 length equals 12 residues. The germline V gene has CDR1 SQVTM and CDR2 ANQGSEA. Here the CDR3 DNA reads TGCAGCCTTGAAGGGTCCTCTGGCGAGCAGTACTTC. As protein: CSLEGSSGEQYF.

In regard to this clonotype: This CDR3 fails to terminate in the conserved phenylalanine or tryptophan, so it likely reflects a read error. The DNA is omitted, as the CDR3 cannot be located on it reliably, and the CDR3 follows TCRdb's listing. The J gene is TRBJ2-5, the V gene TRBV11-2; the DNA was not compared with TRBD2, the D call given in the table. With termini counted, the CDR3 has 13 amino acids. CDR1 is SGHAT, CDR2 FQNNGV, per germline. The CDR3 region is CASSTGTSKTHYY.

As to this clonotype: One base away lies a much larger clone, so this may be a sequencing read error. The CDR3 DNA reads as TGTGCCAGCACCTTAGTATTCACTCCGGGGAATCAGCCCCAGCATTTT. As protein: CASTLVFTPGNQPQHF. This chain joins TRBV7-8 and TRBJ1-5; D gene uncertain. Germline CDR1 SGHVS, CDR2 FQNEAQ. The CDR3 spans 16 residues.

As to this clonotype: At one end the junction does not follow the germline gene, possibly because of a read error. The J gene is TRBJ2-2, the V gene TRBV12-3 or TRBV12-4; a weak D match, TRBD1 (6 bases). This CDR3 has 16 amino acids. The chain's CDR3 is CASSLHQGQNTGELFF. The CDR3, as DNA: TGTGCCAGCAGTTTACACCAGGGGCAGAACACCGGGGAGCTGTTCTTT.

This chain uses TRBV27 with TRBJ2-2; D ambiguous. V was pared by 6 bases and J by 4 bases, with 6 bases between. In germline, CDR1 is MNHEY, CDR2 SMNVEV (reference sequence). CDR3 length: 12 residues. The CDR3 DNA is TGTGCCAGCAGACGGACCACCGGGGAGCTGTTTTTT. It specifies CASRRTTGELFF.

Concerning this clonotype: At one boundary the junction diverges from the germline segment, which might be a read error. This chain links TRBV29-1 with TRBJ2-7; D call uncertain. This CDR3 has 14 residues. Germline CDR1 SQVTM, CDR2 ANQGSEA. The CDR3: CSSSRPTPHHEQYF. The CDR3 DNA is TGCAGCAGCTCTCGCCCGACTCCACACCACGAACAGTACTTC.

Concerning this clonotype itself: The junction does not match germline at one end; this may be a read error. This chain connects TRBV11-2 to TRBJ2-7, with 12 positions matching TRBD1. Germline assignment: CDR1 SGHAT and CDR2 FQNNGV. The CDR3 loop spans 17 amino acids. Here the CDR3 DNA reads TGTGCCAGCAGCTTCCATCCGGGACAGGGGGCGCGATACGAACAGTACTTC. Amino acid sequence: CASSFHPGQGARYEQYF.

This clonotype was seen many times. V is TRBV12-3 or TRBV12-4 and J is TRBJ2-4, with D uncertain. The V gene lost 8 bases and the J gene lost 0 bases, with 11 bases spanning the gap. The CDR3 length is 14 residues. This CDR3 reads CASSITIAKNIQYF. CDR3 bases: TGTGCCAGCTCTATTACAATAGCCAAAAACATTCAGTACTTC.

This clonotype was seen many times. J is TRBJ1-3 and V is TRBV12-3 or TRBV12-4; D possibly corresponds to TRBD1 (5 bases). The CDR3 sequence is 13 residues long. V gave up 8 bases and J gave up 3 bases, with 11 bases separating them. The CDR3 DNA reads as TGTGCCAGCCGTCGGGGGGATGGAAACACCATATATTTT. This encodes CASRRGDGNTIYF.

The chain recombines TRBV5-1 with TRBJ2-4; perhaps TRBD1 as D (5 bases). The CDR3 covers 16 residues. Per germline, CDR1 SGHRS and CDR2 YFSETQ. Trimming pared 0 bases from V and 0 bases from J, leaving 10 bases between. CDR3 amino acids: CASSLVREIAKNIQYF. The CDR3 bases are TGCGCCAGCAGCTTGGTCAGGGAAATAGCCAAAAACATTCAGTACTTC. Full variable domain (missing parts from reference TRBV5-1 and TRBJ2-4): KAGVTQTPRYLIKTRGQQVTLSCSPISGHRSVSWYQQTPGQGLQFLFEYFSETQRNKGNFPGRFSGRQFSNSRSEMNVSTLELGDSALYLCASSLVREIAKNIQYFGAGTRLSVL.

This clonotype was observed a handful of times. The chain is built from TRBV2 and TRBJ2-5, with 8 nucleotides matching TRBD1. The V and J ends lost 7 bases and 3 bases, in that order; junction bases with no gene match: 4. This CDR3 is built from 13 residues. CDR1 SNHLY and CDR2 FYNNEI come from the germline V gene. This CDR3 is CASNKTGEETQYF. The CDR3 region has the DNA TGTGCCAGCAATAAGACAGGGGAAGAGACCCAGTACTTC.

Notes on this clonotype: One junction end does not reproduce the germline sequence, and a read error may be involved. The V call is TRBV11-3, the J call TRBJ2-3; no clear D gene. This CDR3 has 17 amino acids. Germline lookup yields CDR1 SGHNT and CDR2 YENEEA. Here the CDR3 reads CASSFELGGGLTDTQYF. The CDR3 DNA is TGTGCCAGCAGCTTCGAACTCGGTGGCGGCCTCACAGATACGCAGTACTTT.

Notes on this clonotype: At one of its ends the junction is not consistent with the germline gene, which may arise from a read error. The V and J genes are TRBV6-1 and TRBJ1-5; D gene uncertain. The CDR3 has 15 amino acids. Germline values: CDR1 MNHNS, CDR2 SASEGT. CDR3 DNA: TGTGCCAGCAATGAAGGGAACACAAACAATCTGCCCCAGCATTTT. Residues: CASNEGNTNNLPQHF.

This clonotype was seen at least ten times. The gene calls are TRBV6-1 and TRBJ2-1; TRBD2 aligns across 10 bases. The length of the CDR3 is 15 residues. V was pared by 7 bases and J by 10 bases, with 13 bases of the junction left unmatched. The V gene's germline CDR1 is MNHNS and CDR2 SASEGT. CDR3 region: CASIRGASGSFEQFF. Written as DNA, the CDR3 is TGTGCCAGCATCAGGGGGGCTAGCGGGAGCTTCGAGCAGTTCTTC.

This clonotype was recorded at least ten times. The chain joins TRBV11-2 to TRBJ2-7; 14 positions agree with TRBD2. The CDR3 is made up of 14 amino acids. The V and J ends lost 5 bases and 6 bases, in that order; junction bases with no gene match: 3. Germline V gives CDR1 SGHAT, CDR2 FQNNGV. CDR3 in amino acids: CASSKGLAGGEQYF. Written as DNA, the CDR3 is TGTGCCAGCAGCAAAGGACTAGCGGGAGGCGAGCAGTACTTC.

Of note for this clonotype: A junction end diverges from the germline sequence, so it may reflect a read error. The chain uses TRBV11-1 and TRBJ2-7; TRBD2 agrees at 7 bases. This CDR3 contains 14 residues. Per germline, CDR1 SGHAT and CDR2 FQDESV (reference sequence). The CDR3 sequence: CDSSGKRATREQYF. CDR3 in DNA: TGTGACAGCAGCGGGAAGAGGGCCACCCGCGAGCAGTACTTC. Full variable domain (rest looked up from reference TRBV11-1 and TRBJ2-7): EAEVAQSPRYKITEKSQAVAFWCDPISGHATLYWYRQILGQGPELLVQFQDESVVDDSQLPKDRFSAERLKGVDSTLKIQPAELGDSAMYLCDSSGKRATREQYFGPGTRLTVT.

Notes on this clonotype: At one boundary the junction diverges from the germline segment, which might be a read error. This sequence joins TRBV11-2 and TRBJ2-1, with a weak D call TRBD1 (6 bases). The length of the CDR3 is 15 residues. In germline, CDR1 is SGHAT, CDR2 FQNNGV. The CDR3 sequence: CASSLPGLWDNEQIF. CDR3 nucleotide sequence: TGTGCCAGTAGCTTGCCGGGATTATGGGACAATGAACAGATCTTC.

On this clonotype itself: Since a much larger clone is just one base distant, this may be a read error. V is TRBV12-5 and J is TRBJ2-3; 9 bases agree with TRBD2. CDR3 size: 14 residues. Germline V gene sequence: CDR1 LGHNT, CDR2 FRNRAP. The chain's CDR3 is CASGRGGAEDMQYF. The CDR3 DNA follows: TGTGCTAGTGGGCGGGGGGGAGCGGAAGATATGCAGTATTTT.

This clonotype turned up a few times. The junction departs from the called germline gene at one end, perhaps through a read error. This sequence joins TRBV5-4 and TRBJ2-7; unclear D gene. Per the germline V gene, CDR1 is SGHNT and CDR2 is YYREEE (reference sequence). The CDR3 is made up of 14 amino acids. This CDR3 is CVSSPGSLGYEQYF. The DNA of the CDR3 is TGTGTCAGCAGCCCCGGGTCCCTCGGATACGAGCAGTATTTC.

The chain joins TRBV18 to TRBJ1-2; D gene ambiguous. From germline, CDR1 is KGHSH and CDR2 LQKENI. The CDR3 spans 14 residues. Deletions cut 3 bases from V and 2 bases from J, with 10 bases between. The CDR3 region has the DNA TGTGCCAGCTCACCTTCCAGCGCAAACTATGGCTACACCTTC. The encoded protein is CASSPSSANYGYTF.

Details on this clonotype: Relative to the germline gene, one junction end is altered; a read error may explain this. The chain joins TRBV28 to TRBJ1-2, with 9 bases fitting TRBD1. Germline CDR1 and CDR2: MDHEN and SYDVKM. CDR3 length equals 16 residues. The CDR3 DNA is TGTGCCAGCTGTCCAGGGGGACAGGGAGGCAACTATGGCTACACATTC. Its protein product is CASCPGGQGGNYGYTF.

To note about this clonotype: This sequence may be a read error, since a much larger clone differs from it by one base. The J gene is TRBJ2-1, the V gene TRBV5-4, with TRBD2 matching 11 bases. Per germline, CDR1 SGHNT and CDR2 YYREEE (reference sequence). The CDR3 is made up of 16 amino acids. V lost 1 base to trimming and J lost 5 bases; unmatched junction nucleotides: 5. In nucleotides, the CDR3 is TGTGCCAGCAGCTTGACTAGCGGGAGAACCCACAATGAGCAGTTCTTC. Residues: CASSLTSGRTHNEQFF.

A few counts support this clonotype. One base away lies a much larger clone, so this may be a sequencing read error. The chain uses TRBV10-2 and TRBJ2-7, with TRBD1 as a possible D gene (5 bases). The CDR3 sequence is 13 residues long. With 6 bases removed from V and 2 bases from J, the gap between germline ends came to 11 bases. CDR1 is WSHSY, CDR2 SAAADI, per germline. The CDR3 is CASRPTVTYEQYF. DNA of the CDR3: TGCGCCAGCAGACCGACAGTCACCTACGAGCAGTACTTC.

The chain couples TRBV11-2 to TRBJ2-1; D is unresolved. Germline V CDR1 and CDR2: SGHAT, FQNNGV. The CDR3 runs 15 residues. Trimming pared 1 base from V and 7 bases from J, leaving 14 bases between. CDR3 region: CASSLGTYCGNEQFF. The CDR3 nucleotides read TGTGCCAGCAGCTTAGGCACATACTGCGGAAATGAGCAGTTCTTC.

This clonotype has only one observation. The chain uses TRBV3-1 and TRBJ2-7, with a possible D match to TRBD2 (6 bases). The CDR3 runs 11 residues. Germline V CDR1 and CDR2: LGHDT, YNNKEL (reference sequence). Trimming shortened V by 6 bases and J by 11 bases, and 14 bases separated the two germline ends. Here the CDR3 DNA reads TGTGCCAGCAGTAACAATGGGGAGGAGTACTTC. Its translation is CASSNNGEEYF.

To note about this clonotype: The DNA is omitted, as the CDR3 cannot be located on it reliably, and the CDR3 follows TCRdb's listing. This sequence joins TRBV6-6 and TRBJ1-2. The germline V gene has CDR1 MNHNY and CDR2 SVGAGI (reference sequence). With termini counted, the CDR3 has 16 amino acids. The CDR3 spells CASSYSSGRTGYGCTF.

On this clonotype itself: This CDR3 is missing its conserved last phenylalanine or tryptophan, likely due to a read error. The chain uses TRBV11-3 and TRBJ2-2; no definite D call. CDR1 is SGHNT, CDR2 YENEEA, per germline. The CDR3 has 15 amino acids. The CDR3 bases are TGTGCCAGCAGCCCCCGACCGCTTAACACAGGGGAGCTGTTTTAT. Translation gives CASSPRPLNTGELFY.

As regards this clonotype: A much larger clone is a single base away; this may be a read error. The CDR3 ends on some other residue instead of the conserved phenylalanine or tryptophan, so this is likely a read error. The chain uses TRBV5-1 and TRBJ2-5; D gene ambiguous. The CDR3 is made up of 13 amino acids. Germline lookup yields CDR1 SGHRS and CDR2 YFSETQ. Trimming removed 4 bases at V and 5 bases at J, with 12 bases between. CDR3 protein: CASSVTGRETQYL. In DNA form, the CDR3 reads TGCGCCAGCAGCGTGACCGGACGGGAGACCCAGTACTTA.

The count of this clonotype is one. The J gene is TRBJ2-3, the V gene TRBV28; D is uncertain. The CDR3 has 13 amino acids. The germline CDR1 and CDR2 sequences are MDHEN and SYDVKM. Trimming took off 2 bases at V and 6 bases at J, with 9 bases between the two ends. In nucleotides, the CDR3 is TGTGCCAGCAGTTTAGCCTCGTGGGATACGCAGTATTTT. Encoded protein: CASSLASWDTQYF.

Only a few counts were recorded for this clonotype. The chain combines TRBV12-3 or TRBV12-4 with TRBJ1-1; 7 bases map to TRBD1. This CDR3 is 12 amino acids long. Here the CDR3 DNA reads TGTCTCAGCAGCCGGGGCCTCAGGGGGGCTTTCTTT. It is translated as CLSSRGLRGAFF.

Points on this clonotype: A much larger clone lies a single base off, so this may be a read error. The CDR3 protein is CASSLVVIPTDTQYF. The CDR3 nucleotides are TGCGCCAGCAGCTTGGTTGTAATCCCCACAGATACGCAGTATTTT. The chain couples TRBV5-1 to TRBJ2-3; D call uncertain. Per germline, CDR1 SGHRS and CDR2 YFSETQ. V lost 0 bases and J 2 bases, leaving 10 bases between the germline ends. CDR3 length: 15 amino acids.